The source of this T cell receptor beta chain is a study of somatic mutations in cytotoxic T cells in rheumatoid arthritis. Study-wide background: T-cell populations stained with V beta antibodies were in some cases flow-sorted at nearly 100% purity, including V beta1+ cells that were sequenced for TCRB.

The data were produced by immunoSEQ multiplex PCR, yet TCRdb's version contains in-frame clones alone and is incomplete. The sample shows roughly 9,400 clones, about 71% of them seen only once. As concerns this clone: Antigen unknown.

There are 12 residues in the CDR3. CDR1 and CDR2 from the germline V gene are LNHDA and SQIVND (reference sequence). Trimming removed 7 bases at V and 4 bases at J, with 10 bases between. The study, taken as a whole, reports: Exceedance of 20% of CD8+ cells by the largest CD8+ clone occurred in about an eighth of the 65 patients. Nobody knew which antigens the expanded CD8+ clones targeted.

The sample comprised CD8+ T cells sorted from blood. The origin of this receptor is a woman between 45 and 60 years old in good health. V usage is TRBV19 and J usage is TRBJ1-2; D might be TRBD1 (6 bases). CDR3 DNA sequence: TGTGCCAGTAACGGGGGGGCCTATGGCTACACCTTC. It is translated as CASNGGAYGYTF. Full variable domain (outside the CDR3, taken from reference TRBV19 and TRBJ1-2): DGGITQSPKYLFRKEGQNVTLSCEQNLNHDAMYWYRQDPGQGLRLIYYSQIVNDFQKGDIAEGYSVSREKKESFPLTVTSAQKNPTAFYLCASNGGAYGYTFGSGTRLTVV.